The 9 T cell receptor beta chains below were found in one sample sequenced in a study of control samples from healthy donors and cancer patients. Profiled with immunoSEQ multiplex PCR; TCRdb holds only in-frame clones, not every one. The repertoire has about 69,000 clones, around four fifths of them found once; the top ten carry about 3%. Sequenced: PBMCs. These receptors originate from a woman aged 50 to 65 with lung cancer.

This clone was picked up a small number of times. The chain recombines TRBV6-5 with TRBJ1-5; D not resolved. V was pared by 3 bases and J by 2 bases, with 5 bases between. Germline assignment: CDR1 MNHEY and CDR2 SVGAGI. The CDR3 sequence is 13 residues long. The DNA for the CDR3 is TGTGCCAGCAGTTATTTGGGCAATCAGCCCCAGCATTTT. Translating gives CASSYLGNQPQHF.

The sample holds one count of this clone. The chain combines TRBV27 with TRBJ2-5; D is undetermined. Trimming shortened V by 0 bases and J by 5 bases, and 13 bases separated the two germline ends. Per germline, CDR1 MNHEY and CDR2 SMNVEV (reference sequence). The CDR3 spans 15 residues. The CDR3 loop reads CASSLSKGPQETQYF. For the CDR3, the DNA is TGTGCCAGCAGTTTATCGAAAGGCCCCCAGGAGACCCAGTACTTC.

The CDR3: CASSQGQGTSYNSPLHF. Here the CDR3 DNA reads TGTGCCAGCAGCCAAGGGCAGGGTACCTCCTATAATTCACCCCTCCACTTT. The chain couples TRBV3-1 (or the pseudogene TRBV3-2) to TRBJ1-6; tentatively, D is TRBD1 (5 bases). The germline gives CDR1 LGHDT, CDR2 YNNKEL (reference sequence). V shed 1 base and J shed 0 bases, with 10 bases lying between them. The CDR3 has 17 residues.

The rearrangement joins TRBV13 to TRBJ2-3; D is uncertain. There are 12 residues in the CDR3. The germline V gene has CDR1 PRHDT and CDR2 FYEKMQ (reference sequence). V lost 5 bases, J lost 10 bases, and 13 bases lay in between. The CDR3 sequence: CASSLVADAQYF. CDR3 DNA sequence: TGTGCCAGCAGCCTTGTAGCTGATGCGCAGTATTTT. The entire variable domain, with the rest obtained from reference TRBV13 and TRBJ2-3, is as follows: AAGVIQSPRHLIKEKRETATLKCYPIPRHDTVYWYQQGPGQDPQFLISFYEKMQSDKGSIPDRFSAQQFSDYHSELNMSSLELGDSALYFCASSLVADAQYFGPGTRLTVL.

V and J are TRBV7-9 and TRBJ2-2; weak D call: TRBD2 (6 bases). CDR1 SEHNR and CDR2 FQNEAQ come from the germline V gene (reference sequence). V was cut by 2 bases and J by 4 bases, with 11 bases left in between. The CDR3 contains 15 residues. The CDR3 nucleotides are TGTGCCAGCAGCTTAAGGTCGACTAGCACCGGGGAGCTGTTTTTT. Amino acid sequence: CASSLRSTSTGELFF.

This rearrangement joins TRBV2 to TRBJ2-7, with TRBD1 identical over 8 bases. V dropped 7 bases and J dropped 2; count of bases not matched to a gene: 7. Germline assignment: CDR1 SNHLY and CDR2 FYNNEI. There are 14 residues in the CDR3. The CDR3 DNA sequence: TGTGCCAGCATTTTTGGGGGACAGGCCTACGAGCAGTACTTC. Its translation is CASIFGGQAYEQYF.

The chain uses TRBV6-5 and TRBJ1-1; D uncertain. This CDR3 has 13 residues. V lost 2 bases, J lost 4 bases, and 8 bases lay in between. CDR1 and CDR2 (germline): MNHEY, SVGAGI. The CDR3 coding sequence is TGTGCCAGCAGTTACCCTGGGAGCACTGAAGCTTTCTTT. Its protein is CASSYPGSTEAFF.

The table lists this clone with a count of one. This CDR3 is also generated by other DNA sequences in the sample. CDR3 loop: CASSLVDQPQHF. DNA of the CDR3: TGTGCCAGCAGCTTGGTGGATCAGCCCCAGCATTTT. This chain uses TRBV7-9 with TRBJ1-5; D is uncertain. The CDR3 extends over 12 amino acids. The V end was cut by 3 bases, the J end by 5 bases, with 5 bases between. Germline CDR1 is SEHNR and CDR2 is FQNEAQ (reference sequence).

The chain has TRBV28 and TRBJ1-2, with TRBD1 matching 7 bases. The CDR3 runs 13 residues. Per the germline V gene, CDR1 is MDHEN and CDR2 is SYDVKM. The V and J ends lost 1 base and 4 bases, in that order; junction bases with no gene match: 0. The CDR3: CASSLSGGYGYTF. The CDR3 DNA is TGTGCCAGCAGTTTATCAGGGGGCTATGGCTACACCTTC.